The 20 T cell receptor beta chains in this list originate from one sample, sequenced in a study of blood T cell repertoires in COVID-19. Sequencing used immunoSEQ multiplex PCR; TCRdb keeps in-frame clones, though not all of them. The data contain 200,000 to 250,000 clones, approximately 80% of them singletons. The sequencing input was peripheral blood. These receptors originate from a woman aged 80 or older with acute or convalescent COVID-19.

This clone was picked up a small number of times. The genes are TRBV6-6 and TRBJ2-1, with 13 bases matching TRBD2. Trimming removed 6 bases from V and 7 bases from J; junction bases left unmatched: 6. The germline CDR1 and CDR2 sequences are MNHNY and SVGAGI (reference sequence). The CDR3 length is 15 residues. The CDR3: CASRELAGGPNEQFF. CDR3 DNA: TGTGCCAGCAGAGAACTAGCGGGAGGGCCTAATGAGCAGTTCTTC.

The chain recombines TRBV29-1 with TRBJ2-3, with D possibly being TRBD2 (5 bases). Trimming removed 4 bases from V and 9 bases from J, with 14 bases in between. The CDR3 is made up of 12 amino acids. Germline V gene data show CDR1 as SQVTM and CDR2 as ANQGSEA. CDR3 DNA: TGCAGCGTTGGAGCGGTAGGAGCGACGCAGTATTTT. Encoded protein: CSVGAVGATQYF.

The count of this clone is one. This rearrangement joins TRBV7-9 to TRBJ2-7; 7 positions agree with TRBD1. Germline loops: CDR1 SEHNR, CDR2 FQNEAQ (reference sequence). This CDR3 comprises 15 residues. J was trimmed by 2 bases and V by 4 bases; bases with no gene match: 8. The CDR3 DNA reads as TGTGCCAGCAGCTCACCGGGACAGAGCACCTACGAGCAGTACTTC. Its protein product is CASSSPGQSTYEQYF.

The chain uses TRBV30 and TRBJ1-6, with D unresolved. The CDR3 has 14 residues. The germline CDR1 and CDR2 sequences are GTSNPN and SVGIG (reference sequence). V shed 0 bases and J shed 7 bases, with 10 bases lying between them. Written as DNA, the CDR3 is TGTGCCTGGAGTGTTGGTCAGATCAATTCACCCCTCCACTTT. Translating gives CAWSVGQINSPLHF.

The V call is TRBV20-1, the J call TRBJ1-4; no firm D call. The CDR3 length is 14 residues. Germline loops: CDR1 DFQATT, CDR2 SNEGSKA (reference sequence). V lost 3 bases and J 5 bases, leaving 13 bases between the germline ends. In DNA form, the CDR3 reads TGCAGTGCTAGTTTGCGTCGGGAGAATGAAAAACTGTTTTTT. The encoded protein is CSASLRRENEKLFF.

The chain carries TRBV4-2 and TRBJ1-5, with D perhaps matching TRBD1 (5 bases). Per the germline V gene, CDR1 is LGHNA and CDR2 is YNFKEQ. The CDR3 runs 15 residues. The V end lost 0 bases, the J end lost 2 bases, and 8 bases lay between the germline ends. The CDR3 DNA is TGTGCCAGCAGCCAAGAACAACAGGGCAATCAGCCCCAGCATTTT. Translation: CASSQEQQGNQPQHF.

This clone was seen a single time. CDR3 DNA: TGCGCCAGCAGCTTTCTCCTCACTCCCGAAGAGACCCAGTACTTC. Translating gives CASSFLLTPEETQYF. V gene TRBV5-1 combines with J gene TRBJ2-5; D uncertain. V lost 2 bases to trimming and J lost 3 bases, with 14 bases between them. CDR1 and CDR2 from the germline V gene are SGHRS and YFSETQ. CDR3 length: 15 residues. Based on the CDR3 plus reference TRBV5-1 and TRBJ2-5, the full variable domain is KAGVTQTPRYLIKTRGQQVTLSCSPISGHRSVSWYQQTPGQGLQFLFEYFSETQRNKGNFPGRFSGRQFSNSRSEMNVSTLELGDSALYLCASSFLLTPEETQYFGPGTRLLVL.

The CDR3 reads CASSTDRLAYEQYF. CDR3 in DNA: TGTGCCAGCAGCACGGACAGGCTGGCCTACGAGCAGTACTTC. This chain joins TRBV27 and TRBJ2-7; TRBD1 matches at 7 bases. This CDR3 comprises 14 residues. CDR1 is MNHEY and CDR2 is SMNVEV in the germline V gene (reference sequence). Trimming cost V 6 bases and J 2 bases; bases outside gene matches: 7.

This clone was picked up a small number of times. V usage is TRBV2 and J usage is TRBJ1-1, with D possibly matching TRBD1 (6 bases). CDR3 length: 14 amino acids. V lost 6 bases and J 0 bases, leaving 11 bases between the germline ends. The V gene's germline CDR1 is SNHLY and CDR2 FYNNEI. CDR3 region: CASRDRTVNTEAFF. CDR3 coding DNA: TGTGCCAGCAGGGATCGGACAGTGAACACTGAAGCTTTCTTT.

V is TRBV5-1 and J is TRBJ2-7; the D is unclear. CDR3 size: 14 residues. The V end lost 0 bases, the J end lost 2 bases, and 9 bases lay between the germline ends. Germline V gene sequence: CDR1 SGHRS, CDR2 YFSETQ. CDR3 DNA: TGCGCCAGCAGCTTGGATGGCACGACCTACGAGCAGTACTTC. Amino acid sequence: CASSLDGTTYEQYF.

The CDR3 region is CASSLSGVATNEKLFF. The CDR3 coding sequence is TGTGCCAGCAGTTTATCGGGAGTTGCAACTAATGAAAAACTGTTTTTT. The chain has TRBV28 and TRBJ1-4; D gene uncertain. CDR1 and CDR2 from the germline V gene are MDHEN and SYDVKM. This CDR3 is built from 16 residues. The V and J ends lost 1 base and 0 bases respectively, with 9 bases between them. The whole variable domain, filled in from reference TRBV28 and TRBJ1-4, reads DVKVTQSSRYLVKRTGEKVFLECVQDMDHENMFWYRQDPGLGLRLIYFSYDVKMKEKGDIPEGYSVSREKKERFSLILESASTNQTSMYLCASSLSGVATNEKLFFGSGTQLSVL.

A single count supports this clone. This chain connects TRBV14 to TRBJ2-1; TRBD1 agrees at 12 bases. The CDR3 totals 15 residues. After removal of 3 bases from V and 6 bases from J, the junction contained 3 bases not matched to a gene. In germline, CDR1 is SGHDN, CDR2 FVKESK. CDR3 sequence (DNA): TGTGCCAGCAGCCACTGGGACAGGGGGCCCAATGAGCAGTTCTTC. It is translated as CASSHWDRGPNEQFF.

This clone was seen a few times. J is TRBJ2-2 and V is TRBV9, with D tentatively TRBD1 (6 bases). The CDR3 spans 15 residues. V lost 2 bases and J 4 bases, leaving 12 bases between the germline ends. Per the germline V gene, CDR1 is SGDLS and CDR2 is YYNGEE. In DNA form, the CDR3 reads TGTGCCAGCAGCGTTGGGACACTGGGCACCGGGGAGCTGTTTTTT. Protein: CASSVGTLGTGELFF.

This chain joins TRBV27 and TRBJ1-3; a possible D gene is TRBD1 (6 bases). V lost 5 bases and J 0 bases, leaving 20 bases between the germline ends. CDR3 length equals 18 residues. Germline assignment: CDR1 MNHEY and CDR2 SMNVEV (reference sequence). DNA for the CDR3: TGTGCCAGCAGTCCTAACCCCCAGGGGATAGGCTCTGGAAACACCATATATTTT. Its translation: CASSPNPQGIGSGNTIYF.

The chain carries TRBV29-1 and TRBJ1-2; 8 bases map to TRBD1. V lost 6 bases and J lost 4; bases outside the gene matches: 4. Per the germline V gene, CDR1 is SQVTM and CDR2 is ANQGSEA. The CDR3 length is 12 residues. DNA of the CDR3: TGCAGCGTGGGGACAGGAGGCTATGGCTACACCTTC. Its protein is CSVGTGGYGYTF.

This sequence joins TRBV2 and TRBJ2-7; TRBD1 matches at 9 bases. This CDR3 region has 14 residues. Germline V gives CDR1 SNHLY, CDR2 FYNNEI. The V segment lost 5 bases and the J segment 0 bases; nucleotides outside the gene matches: 2. The DNA of the CDR3 is TGTGCCAGCAGTACAGGGGGCCCCTCCTACGAGCAGTACTTC. Amino acids: CASSTGGPSYEQYF.

The V gene is TRBV20-1, the J gene TRBJ2-1, with 11 bases aligning to TRBD1. The CDR3 sequence is 15 residues long. Germline assignment: CDR1 DFQATT and CDR2 SNEGSKA (reference sequence). Germline trimming cut 3 bases from V and 8 bases from J; bases unmatched to any gene: 9. This CDR3 reads CSASDPGQGAYEQFF. The CDR3, as DNA: TGCAGTGCTAGTGATCCCGGACAGGGGGCGTATGAGCAGTTCTTC.

The chain combines TRBV11-2 with TRBJ2-7; weak D call: TRBD1 (6 bases). Trimming shortened V by 5 bases and J by 6 bases, and 14 bases separated the two germline ends. This CDR3 spans 13 amino acids. CDR1 and CDR2 from the germline V gene are SGHAT and FQNNGV. The CDR3 DNA follows: TGTGCCAGCAGCAGACAGCAGGGGTCCGAGCAGTACTTC. Protein product: CASSRQQGSEQYF.

The chain employs TRBV18 and TRBJ2-1, with TRBD2 matching 14 bases. There are 16 residues in the CDR3. V dropped 3 bases and J dropped 6; count of bases not matched to a gene: 4. CDR1 is KGHSH, CDR2 LQKENI, per germline. The CDR3 sequence is CASSPETSGRVNEQFF. The CDR3 DNA reads as TGTGCCAGCTCACCCGAGACTAGCGGGAGGGTCAATGAGCAGTTCTTC.

This rearrangement joins TRBV12-1 to TRBJ2-1; the D call TRBD1 from the table was never checked on the DNA. TRBV12-1 is annotated as a pseudogene. This CDR3 is built from 17 residues. In DNA, the CDR3 is TGTGCCAGCAGCGAAATACAGGGCCCGAGCTCCTACAATGAGCAGTTCTTC. Protein product: CASSEIQGPSSYNEQFF.